This T cell receptor beta chain originates from a study of blood T cell repertoires in COVID-19. In the study overall: The United States, Italy and Spain supplied acute and convalescent COVID-19 samples. PBMCs, B-cell-depleted T cells, or T cells were the source of the cDNA or gDNA that made up the material.

The CDR3 runs to 15 residues. In germline, CDR1 is LNHNV, CDR2 YYDKDF (reference sequence). The V end was cut by 0 bases, the J end by 4 bases, with 13 bases between. Generated by immunoSEQ multiplex PCR, the TCRdb table keeps only in-frame clones and is missing some. The sample shows fewer than 250,000 clones, more than 85% of them seen only once. The sequenced material came from peripheral blood. The rearrangement joins TRBV15 to TRBJ2-7, with D possibly matching TRBD1 (6 bases). This receptor was taken from a man aged 40-55 years with acute or convalescent COVID-19. CDR3 region: CATSRDPGQKYEQYF. CDR3 nucleotide sequence: TGTGCCACCAGCAGAGACCCCGGACAGAAATACGAGCAGTACTTC.